These 19 T cell receptor beta chains came from one sample sequenced in a study of blood T cell repertoires in COVID-19. TCRdb's copy holds only in-frame clones and misses some; the assay was immunoSEQ multiplex PCR. The sample includes over 5,500 clones, over 75% seen only once; the top ten take roughly 23%. The sequencing input was peripheral blood. The source of these receptors is a human donor in a cohort sampled during active COVID-19.

The V and J genes are TRBV4-1 and TRBJ1-5, with D tentatively TRBD1 (5 bases). Trimming stripped 4 bases from V and 5 bases from J, with 9 bases between. Germline CDR1 is MGHRA and CDR2 is YSYEKL. This CDR3 has 13 amino acids. The CDR3 nucleotides read TGCGCCAGCAGCCCCCCGGGGGATCAGCCCCAGCATTTT. Its protein is CASSPPGDQPQHF.

This chain links TRBV5-1 with TRBJ2-3, with TRBD2 as a possible D gene (5 bases). Germline CDR1 SGHRS, CDR2 YFSETQ. Trimming removed 4 bases from V and 6 bases from J, with 18 bases in between. This CDR3 has 15 amino acids. The DNA of the CDR3 is TGCGCCAGCAGCCCCGACGGGGTGAATACGGATACGCAGTATTTT. It yields the protein CASSPDGVNTDTQYF.

The chain combines TRBV5-1 with TRBJ2-3; no definite D call. CDR1 and CDR2 (germline): SGHRS, YFSETQ. The CDR3 runs to 16 residues. The V end lost 0 bases, the J end lost 7 bases, and 18 bases lay between the germline ends. This CDR3 is CASSLGVMVRRNTQYF. The CDR3 nucleotides read TGCGCCAGCAGCTTGGGGGTGATGGTGCGGCGGAATACGCAGTATTTT.

The gene calls are TRBV3-1 (or the pseudogene TRBV3-2) and TRBJ2-1; tentative D call: TRBD2 (6 bases). The V end lost 0 bases, the J end lost 5 bases, and 23 bases lay between the germline ends. This CDR3 is built from 19 residues. Germline loops: CDR1 LGHDT, CDR2 YNNKEL (reference sequence). CDR3 sequence (DNA): TGTGCCAGCAGCCAAGATCGTAGCGGAGAGATCAGAACCGACAATGAGCAGTTCTTC. Its translation is CASSQDRSGEIRTDNEQFF.

This rearrangement joins TRBV7-9 to TRBJ2-5, with 7 bases that match TRBD1. With V trimmed by 3 bases and J by 3 bases, 13 bases remained unmatched. Germline lookup yields CDR1 SEHNR and CDR2 FQNEAQ (reference sequence). The CDR3 loop spans 17 amino acids. In DNA form, the CDR3 reads TGTGCCAGCAGCTTGGTTCATTCGGACAGGACAAAAGAGACCCAGTACTTC. Encoded protein: CASSLVHSDRTKETQYF.

The chain joins TRBV7-2 to TRBJ2-7; TRBD1 matches 7 bases. With V trimmed by 5 bases and J by 6 bases, 10 bases remained unmatched. The germline CDR1 and CDR2 sequences are SGHTA and FQGNSA. This CDR3 spans 14 amino acids. CDR3 sequence (DNA): TGTGCCAGCAGCGCGCAGACAGGGATCCCCGAGCAGTACTTC. It translates to CASSAQTGIPEQYF. Combining the CDR3 with reference TRBV7-2 and TRBJ2-7 gives the whole variable domain GAGVSQSPSNKVTEKGKDVELRCDPISGHTALYWYRQSLGQGLEFLIYFQGNSAPDKSGLPSDRFSAERTGGSVSTLTIQRTQQEDSAVYLCASSAQTGIPEQYFGPGTRLTVT.

The chain carries TRBV20-1 and TRBJ2-3; D call uncertain. The CDR3 is 15 amino acids. CDR1 is DFQATT, CDR2 SNEGSKA, per germline (reference sequence). V was pared by 3 bases and J by 0 bases, with 13 bases between. This chain's CDR3 is CSASSRAVSTDTQYF. CDR3 nucleotide sequence: TGCAGTGCTAGTAGCCGTGCGGTGAGCACAGATACGCAGTATTTT.

V and J are TRBV6-5 and TRBJ2-1; 10 bases agree with TRBD2. V lost 8 bases to trimming and J lost 6 bases; unmatched junction nucleotides: 7. The CDR3 runs to 14 residues. Germline assignment: CDR1 MNHEY and CDR2 SVGAGI. DNA for the CDR3: TGTGCCAGCGCCAGCGGGAGGGCCTCCAATGAGCAGTTCTTC. As protein: CASASGRASNEQFF.

The chain joins TRBV14 to TRBJ2-7, with 7 bases matching TRBD1. V trimming: 1 base; J trimming: 5 bases; junction bases outside the gene matches: 5. The CDR3 consists of 14 residues. Germline V gene data show CDR1 as SGHDN and CDR2 as FVKESK. CDR3 loop: CASSQVQGVHEQYF. In DNA, the CDR3 is TGTGCCAGCAGCCAAGTTCAGGGGGTCCACGAGCAGTACTTC.

The chain recombines TRBV6-1 with TRBJ1-2, with a possible D match to TRBD1 (5 bases). The germline V gene encodes CDR1 MNHNS and CDR2 SASEGT. Trimming shortened V by 3 bases and J by 3 bases, and 8 bases separated the two germline ends. CDR3 size: 13 residues. CDR3 residues: CASSERGYYGYTF. CDR3 DNA: TGTGCCAGCAGTGAGCGGGGCTACTATGGCTACACCTTC.

The J gene is TRBJ2-1, the V gene TRBV5-1; D possibly corresponds to TRBD2 (5 bases). The V end was cut by 4 bases, the J end by 0 bases, with 14 bases between. CDR1 SGHRS and CDR2 YFSETQ come from the germline V gene. There are 16 residues in the CDR3. CDR3 in amino acids: CASSTNPGSSYNEQFF. The CDR3, as DNA: TGCGCCAGCAGCACGAACCCGGGGAGCTCCTACAATGAGCAGTTCTTC.

The V gene is TRBV10-3, the J gene TRBJ2-7; TRBD2 matches 11 bases. V lost 3 bases, J lost 2 bases, and 0 bases stayed unmatched. The germline CDR1 and CDR2 sequences are ENHRY and SYGVKD. This CDR3 has 14 amino acids. CDR3 region: CAISELAGAYEQYF. DNA of the CDR3: TGTGCCATCAGTGAACTAGCGGGGGCCTACGAGCAGTACTTC.

This chain connects TRBV4-1 to TRBJ2-7, with D maybe TRBD2 (6 bases). The CDR3 runs to 15 residues. Germline CDR1 and CDR2: MGHRA and YSYEKL. Trimming took 0 bases from V and 0 from J, leaving 9 bases between them. CDR3 region: CASSQEGGVSYEQYF. The CDR3, as DNA: TGCGCCAGCAGCCAAGAAGGCGGGGTCTCCTACGAGCAGTACTTC.

The rearrangement joins TRBV4-2 to TRBJ2-5; D remains unclear. This CDR3 spans 12 amino acids. Germline V lookup: CDR1 LGHNA, CDR2 YNFKEQ. Trimming shortened V by 4 bases and J by 4 bases, and 7 bases separated the two germline ends. CDR3 amino acids: CASSPGPETQYF. CDR3 in DNA: TGTGCCAGCAGCCCAGGTCCAGAGACCCAGTACTTC.

The rearrangement joins TRBV7-9 to TRBJ1-2; D possibly corresponds to TRBD1 (5 bases). This CDR3 has 14 residues. V lost 5 bases and J 3 bases, leaving 13 bases between the germline ends. CDR1 and CDR2 from the germline V gene are SEHNR and FQNEAQ (reference sequence). The CDR3 nucleotides are TGTGCCAGCAGCCAATCCGGGACTGACTATGGCTACACCTTC. Translating gives CASSQSGTDYGYTF.

V gene TRBV29-1 combines with J gene TRBJ1-4; D gene unclear. Germline loops: CDR1 SQVTM, CDR2 ANQGSEA. V lost 3 bases to trimming and J lost 5 bases, with 10 bases between them. CDR3 size: 13 residues. CDR3 sequence: CSVDPGGNEKLFF. CDR3 in DNA: TGCAGCGTTGATCCCGGCGGAAATGAAAAACTGTTTTTT.

V gene TRBV5-6 combines with J gene TRBJ2-1, with 7 bases fitting TRBD2. This CDR3 region has 18 residues. Germline-derived CDR1 and CDR2 are SGHDT and YYEEEE. Unmatched junction bases numbered 16, after V lost 0 bases and J lost 7 bases. The CDR3 spells CASSLVTLLAPGGNEQFF. The CDR3 coding sequence is TGTGCCAGCAGCTTGGTGACCTTACTAGCGCCCGGGGGAAATGAGCAGTTCTTC. The full variable domain, with the rest looked up from reference TRBV5-6 and TRBJ2-1, is DAGVTQSPTHLIKTRGQQVTLRCSPKSGHDTVSWYQQALGQGPQFIFQYYEEEERQRGNFPDRFSGHQFPNYSSELNVNALLLGDSALYLCASSLVTLLAPGGNEQFFGPGTRLTVL.

The CDR3 spells CASKRTLSDRNEQFF. As DNA, the CDR3 is TGTGCCAGTAAGCGGACGCTTTCAGATCGCAATGAGCAGTTCTTC. The rearrangement links TRBV19 to TRBJ2-1, with TRBD2 as a possible D gene (5 bases). CDR3 length: 15 residues. The V gene lost 7 bases and the J gene lost 6 bases, with 19 bases spanning the gap. Germline V gene data show CDR1 as LNHDA and CDR2 as SQIVND (reference sequence).

The chain couples TRBV7-6 to TRBJ2-1; D is possibly TRBD2 (6 bases). CDR1 SGHVS and CDR2 FNYEAQ come from the germline V gene. This CDR3 is built from 17 residues. Trimming shortened V by 2 bases and J by 2 bases, and 16 bases separated the two germline ends. The CDR3 DNA reads TGTGCCAGCAGCTTATTCCTTAGCGGAGAGGCCTACAATGAGCAGTTCTTC. This sequence encodes CASSLFLSGEAYNEQFF. Looking up the rest from reference TRBV7-6 and TRBJ2-1 gives the full variable domain: GAGVSQSPRYKVTKRGQDVALRCDPISGHVSLYWYRQALGQGPEFLTYFNYEAQQDKSGLPNDRFSAERPEGSISTLTIQRTEQRDSAMYRCASSLFLSGEAYNEQFFGPGTRLTVL.